One sample yielded the 21 T cell receptor beta chains listed below, sequenced in a study of CXCR3-negative and CXCR3-positive naive CD8 T cells (dated by TCRdb to the late 2010s). Instrument on record: NextSeq 550. The Human TCR Profiling Kit (MiLaboratory) was used to prepare UMI-labeled 5' RACE TRB cDNA libraries. TCRdb reprocessed the reads and lists each CDR3 protein sequence as a single entry, with no DNA. For this sample, the table gives around 92,000 distinct CDR3 sequences. The ten largest clonotypes hold approximately 1.5% of the sample. Sequenced: naive CXCR3- CD8+ T cells from blood. The sample's cell subset or site label, in plain terms: CD45RO-CCR7+CD27+CD95- naive CD8+ T cells lacking CXCR3 (TNR3-). The receptors derive from a human donor in good health. Some clones in this sample may be carry-over from other donors' samples.

The genes are TRBV29-1 and TRBJ2-7; there is no DNA to check the TCRdb D call of TRBD1. The CDR3 is 14 amino acids. The V gene's germline CDR1 is SQVTM and CDR2 ANQGSEA. CDR3 sequence: CSVMTGDTVYEQYF.

This chain links TRBV14 with TRBJ2-2; checking the TCRdb D call of TRBD1 is not possible without DNA. CDR1 is SGHDN, CDR2 FVKESK, per germline. The CDR3 has 16 amino acids. Here the CDR3 reads CASSPLGPRDTGELFF.

The chain carries TRBV18 and TRBJ1-1; TCRdb's D call, TRBD1, is unchecked because there is no DNA. Germline V gene lookup returns CDR1 KGHSH and CDR2 LQKENI. The CDR3 loop spans 17 amino acids. CDR3 sequence: CASSPPGGGRQNTEAFF. Full variable domain (rest looked up from reference TRBV18 and TRBJ1-1): NAGVMQNPRHLVRRRGQEARLRCSPMKGHSHVYWYRQLPEEGLKFMVYLQKENIIDESGMPKERFSAEFPKEGPSILRIQQVVRGDSAAYFCASSPPGGGRQNTEAFFGQGTRLTVV.

The J gene is TRBJ2-1, the V gene TRBV12-3 or TRBV12-4; without DNA, the TCRdb call of TRBD2 cannot be checked. CDR3 length: 18 residues. CDR3 loop: CASSFPEWRESSYNKQFF.

The genes are TRBV5-1 and TRBJ2-3. Germline V gene data show CDR1 as SGHRS and CDR2 as YFSETQ. The CDR3 extends over 13 amino acids. The CDR3 spells CASSSGVTDTQYF.

The genes are TRBV20-1 and TRBJ2-1; as DNA is missing, the TRBD2 call by TCRdb cannot be tested. CDR1 and CDR2 from the germline V gene are DFQATT and SNEGSKA (reference sequence). The CDR3 is 15 residues long. The CDR3 loop is CSARPPSGGRYEQFF.

The chain couples TRBV5-1 to TRBJ2-7; the TCRdb D gene call, TRBD2, has no DNA to confirm it. The length of the CDR3 is 14 residues. Germline V gives CDR1 SGHRS, CDR2 YFSETQ. CDR3 loop: CASSPARPGNEQYF.

This chain links TRBV7-6 with TRBJ1-1; without DNA, the TCRdb call of TRBD1 cannot be checked. The germline V gene has CDR1 SGHVS and CDR2 FNYEAQ. The CDR3 runs 15 residues. CDR3 sequence reads: CASSLVGSPNTEAFF.

V gene TRBV19 combines with J gene TRBJ2-1. Germline loops: CDR1 LNHDA, CDR2 SQIVND (reference sequence). This CDR3 has 15 amino acids. The CDR3 here is CASSIVGLQTNEQFF.

The rearrangement links TRBV2 to TRBJ2-1; without DNA, the TCRdb call of TRBD1 cannot be checked. The CDR3 has 13 residues. Germline V lookup: CDR1 SNHLY, CDR2 FYNNEI. The chain's CDR3 is CASSWTVYNEQFF.

This chain's CDR3 is CASSPTDGRTEAFF. This sequence joins TRBV6-4 and TRBJ1-1; TCRdb outputs TRBD1, but without DNA this stays unchecked. CDR3 length equals 14 residues. The germline CDR1 and CDR2 sequences are MRHNA and SNTAGT.

J is TRBJ1-2 and V is TRBV7-9; TCRdb returns TRBD1, unconfirmable since there is no DNA. Germline V gives CDR1 SEHNR, CDR2 FQNEAQ (reference sequence). The CDR3 loop spans 13 amino acids. CDR3 region: CASSAGQGIGYTF. The full variable domain, its missing parts supplied by reference TRBV7-9 and TRBJ1-2, is DTGVSQNPRHKITKRGQNVTFRCDPISEHNRLYWYRQTLGQGPEFLTYFQNEAQLEKSRLLSDRFSAERPKGSFSTLEIQRTEQGDSAMYLCASSAGQGIGYTFGSGTRLTVV.

This chain connects TRBV28 to TRBJ1-2; the D call of TRBD1 rests on TCRdb alone, since no DNA is present to check it. Germline values: CDR1 MDHEN, CDR2 SYDVKM. This CDR3 has 14 residues. This CDR3 reads CASSLRQGRYGYTF.

This chain links TRBV30 with TRBJ2-7; TCRdb picks TRBD1, but there is no DNA to check that call. Germline-derived CDR1 and CDR2 are GTSNPN and SVGIG (reference sequence). The CDR3 contains 13 residues. The CDR3 region is CAWSVLEGYEQYF.

This chain connects TRBV6-2 or TRBV6-3 to TRBJ2-5; TCRdb names TRBD1, which stays unverified in the absence of DNA. Per the germline V gene, CDR1 is MNHEY and CDR2 is SVGEGT. CDR3 length: 14 residues. This CDR3 reads CASSHLGWAETQYF.

This chain uses TRBV20-1 with TRBJ2-7; TCRdb proposes TRBD2, but this gene call is untestable without DNA. This CDR3 is built from 17 residues. Germline V lookup: CDR1 DFQATT, CDR2 SNEGSKA (reference sequence). The CDR3 spells CSARALRLAGEPYEQYF.

This rearrangement joins TRBV12-3 or TRBV12-4 to TRBJ2-7; TCRdb reports TRBD2, a call that lacks DNA to check it against. This CDR3 has 20 amino acids. The CDR3 region is CASSLVPKGASSGRIYEQYF.

The chain links TRBV3-1 to TRBJ2-7; as DNA is missing, the TRBD2 call by TCRdb cannot be tested. The CDR3 extends over 16 amino acids. CDR1 and CDR2 (germline): LGHDT, YNNKEL (reference sequence). The CDR3 loop reads CASSQESTHWEYEQYF.

This chain uses TRBV7-6 with TRBJ2-1; TCRdb calls TRBD2, which cannot be checked without DNA. Germline V gene lookup returns CDR1 SGHVS and CDR2 FNYEAQ. The CDR3 is 17 residues long. The CDR3 is CASSLEREGSAYNEQFF.

The V gene is TRBV5-5, the J gene TRBJ1-4. The CDR3 has 14 amino acids. Looked up from germline, CDR1 is SGHKS and CDR2 is YYEKEE (reference sequence). The CDR3 loop reads CASSLWGGNEKLFF.

V and J are TRBV28 and TRBJ1-5; TCRdb designates TRBD1, a call that cannot be tested without DNA. CDR3 length: 15 amino acids. Germline V gene sequence: CDR1 MDHEN, CDR2 SYDVKM. CDR3 region: CASSSYRGRVQPQHF. The complete variable domain, with remaining parts taken from reference TRBV28 and TRBJ1-5, reads DVKVTQSSRYLVKRTGEKVFLECVQDMDHENMFWYRQDPGLGLRLIYFSYDVKMKEKGDIPEGYSVSREKKERFSLILESASTNQTSMYLCASSSYRGRVQPQHFGDGTRLSIL.